This T cell receptor (beta chain) was sequenced for a study of blood T cell repertoires in COVID-19. Study-level background: The cDNA or gDNA used as material had been derived from T cells, B-cell-depleted T cells, or PBMCs.

Generated by immunoSEQ multiplex PCR, the TCRdb table keeps only in-frame clones and is missing some. Among roughly 250,000 clones, around 82% were seen once, and the ten largest hold about a sixth. Followed longitudinally, the Seattle patients had been enrolled during active infection. The CDR3 runs 15 residues. Looked up from germline, CDR1 is SGHVS and CDR2 is FNYEAQ. Trimming cost V 5 bases and J 1 base; bases outside gene matches: 7. The sample consisted of peripheral blood. The J gene is TRBJ1-1, the V gene TRBV7-6, with 7 bases that match TRBD1. The receptor was isolated from a person aged 70 to 85 with COVID-19, enrolled during active disease. The CDR3 DNA sequence: TGTGCCAGCAGCCTAACAGGGGACCAGAACACTGAAGCTTTCTTT. Protein product: CASSLTGDQNTEAFF.